What follows is one TCR beta chain and its context. Antigen: not known. The data originate from a study of shared clonotypes between healthy human individuals. Study details: A donor's plate count was three for CD4 naive and three for CD4 memory; CD8 naive had two and CD8 memory one. Study observations and caveats: Around 5% of naive CD4 clonotypes were common to a handful of donors.

Naive CD8 populations comprised CD45RO-negative cells positively selected for CCR7, excluding terminally differentiated effector memory CD45RA+ cells. The V gene's germline CDR1 is SGHVS and CDR2 FQNEAQ. This CDR3 is built from 18 residues. Germline trimming cut 5 bases from V and 6 bases from J; bases unmatched to any gene: 14. Each subset's genomic DNA was split evenly across several immunoSEQ plates. Sequencing used immunoSEQ multiplex PCR; TCRdb keeps in-frame clones, though not all of them. The profile shows millions of clones, 85% to 95% of them singletons. Sequencing was done on a sample of naive CD8+ T cells sorted from blood. J is TRBJ2-7 and V is TRBV7-8; 15 bases map to TRBD2. The clonotype comes from a man younger than 35 in good health. The CDR3 coding sequence is TGTGCCAGCAGCCCGGGACTAGCGGGAGGAGCCCCCTGGGGCGAGCAGTACTTC. Encoded protein: CASSPGLAGGAPWGEQYF.